The sequence of this T cell receptor (beta chain) was determined in a study of cytomegalovirus exposure and HLA in healthy donors. General study findings and limits: Some TCR beta chains (around 160 of them) were listed as cytomegalovirus-associated. The TCR clusters that emerged in the first cohort tended, a later analysis found, to co-occur in the approximately 110 validation repertoires. Reports indicated that the classifier achieved high specificity and sensitivity in diagnosing cytomegalovirus status.

Concerning this clone: The antigen is unknown.

CDR1 is MNHEY, CDR2 SMNVEV, per germline (reference sequence). This CDR3 region has 15 residues. With V trimmed by 4 bases and J by 8 bases, 11 bases remained unmatched. An approximately 120-subject validation cohort, separate from the approximately 700-subject first cohort, supplied the donors. The table came from immunoSEQ multiplex PCR; TCRdb's copy has only in-frame clones and leaves some out. The sample contains 85,000 to 130,000 clones, about 87% of which appear only once. The sequence was obtained from a woman under 30 in good health and CMV-seropositive. The chain uses TRBV27 and TRBJ2-1, with 7 bases identical to TRBD1. Sequenced material: PBMCs. CDR3 nucleotides: TGTGCCAGCAGTTCGACAGGGTTGGGAGCGGATGAGCAGTTCTTC. Amino acid sequence: CASSSTGLGADEQFF.